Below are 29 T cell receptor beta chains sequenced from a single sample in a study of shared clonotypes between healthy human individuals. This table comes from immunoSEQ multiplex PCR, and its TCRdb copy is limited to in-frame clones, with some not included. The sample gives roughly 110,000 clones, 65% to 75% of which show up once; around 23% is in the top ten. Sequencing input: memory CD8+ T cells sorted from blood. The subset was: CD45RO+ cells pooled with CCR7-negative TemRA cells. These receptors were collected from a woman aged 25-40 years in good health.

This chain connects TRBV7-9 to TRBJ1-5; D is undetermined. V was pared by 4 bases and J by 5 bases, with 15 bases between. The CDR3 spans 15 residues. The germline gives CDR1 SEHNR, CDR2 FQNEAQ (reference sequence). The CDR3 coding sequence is TGTGCCAGCAGCTCCAACGGACCAGGAGATCAGCCCCAGCATTTT. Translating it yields CASSSNGPGDQPQHF. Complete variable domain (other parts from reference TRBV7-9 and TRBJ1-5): DTGVSQNPRHKITKRGQNVTFRCDPISEHNRLYWYRQTLGQGPEFLTYFQNEAQLEKSRLLSDRFSAERPKGSFSTLEIQRTEQGDSAMYLCASSSNGPGDQPQHFGDGTRLSIL.

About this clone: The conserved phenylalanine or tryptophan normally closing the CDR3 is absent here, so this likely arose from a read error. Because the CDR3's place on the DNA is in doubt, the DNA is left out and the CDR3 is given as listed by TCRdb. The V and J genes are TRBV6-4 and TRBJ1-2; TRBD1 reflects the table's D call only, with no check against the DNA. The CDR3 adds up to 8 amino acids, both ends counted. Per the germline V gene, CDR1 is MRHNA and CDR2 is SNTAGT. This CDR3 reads CATPRDSS.

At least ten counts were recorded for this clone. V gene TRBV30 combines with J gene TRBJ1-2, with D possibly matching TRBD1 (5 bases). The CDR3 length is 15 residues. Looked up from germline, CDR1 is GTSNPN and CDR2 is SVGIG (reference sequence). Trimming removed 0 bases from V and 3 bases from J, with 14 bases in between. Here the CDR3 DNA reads TGTGCCTGGAGTGTAGGGGTCGGGACGTACTATGGCTACACCTTC. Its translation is CAWSVGVGTYYGYTF.

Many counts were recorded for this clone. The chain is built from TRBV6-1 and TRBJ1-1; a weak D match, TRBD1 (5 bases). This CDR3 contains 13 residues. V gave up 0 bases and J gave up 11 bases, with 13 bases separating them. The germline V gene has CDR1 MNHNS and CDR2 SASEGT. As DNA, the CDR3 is TGTGCCAGCAGTGAAGCCGAAGAACAGGAGGCTTTCTTT. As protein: CASSEAEEQEAFF.

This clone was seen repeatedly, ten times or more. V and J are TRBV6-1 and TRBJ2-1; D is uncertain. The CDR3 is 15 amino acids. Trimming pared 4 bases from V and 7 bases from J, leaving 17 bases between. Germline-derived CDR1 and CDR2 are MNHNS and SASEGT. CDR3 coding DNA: TGTGCCAGCAGTGTATTCGACACCTCCGGAAATGAGCAGTTCTTC. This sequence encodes CASSVFDTSGNEQFF.

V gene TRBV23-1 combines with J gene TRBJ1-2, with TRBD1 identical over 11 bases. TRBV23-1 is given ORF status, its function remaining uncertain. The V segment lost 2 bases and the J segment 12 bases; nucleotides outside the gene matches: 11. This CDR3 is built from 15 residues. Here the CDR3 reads CASSQGDRGVIGDTF. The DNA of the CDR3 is TGCGCCAGCAGTCAAGGGGACAGGGGGGTTATAGGGGACACCTTC.

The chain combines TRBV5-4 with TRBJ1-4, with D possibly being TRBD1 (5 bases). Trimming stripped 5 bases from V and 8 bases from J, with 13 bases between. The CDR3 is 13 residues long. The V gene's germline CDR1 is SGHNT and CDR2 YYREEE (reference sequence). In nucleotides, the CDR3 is TGTGCCAGCAGAGACCATGGGGGGGAAAAACTGTTTTTT. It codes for CASRDHGGEKLFF.

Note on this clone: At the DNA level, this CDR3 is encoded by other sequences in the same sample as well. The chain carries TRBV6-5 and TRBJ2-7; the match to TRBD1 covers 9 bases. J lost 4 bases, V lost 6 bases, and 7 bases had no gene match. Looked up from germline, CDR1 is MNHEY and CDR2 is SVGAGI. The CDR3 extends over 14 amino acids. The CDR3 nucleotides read TGTGCCAGCAGCTCCGGGACAGGGATTTACGAGCAGTACTTC. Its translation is CASSSGTGIYEQYF.

CDR3 coding DNA: TGTGCCAGCAGTGACAGGGGGGGCAATCAGCCCCAGCATTTT. This encodes CASSDRGGNQPQHF. The chain carries TRBV6-5 and TRBJ1-5; TRBD1 matches at 9 bases. The CDR3 contains 14 residues. V shed 5 bases and J 2 bases; nucleotides not matched to a gene: 1. CDR1 and CDR2 (germline): MNHEY, SVGAGI.

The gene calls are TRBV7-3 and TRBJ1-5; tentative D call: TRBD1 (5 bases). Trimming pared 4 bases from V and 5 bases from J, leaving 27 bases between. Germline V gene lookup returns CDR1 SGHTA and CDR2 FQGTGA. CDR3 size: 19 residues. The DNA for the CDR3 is TGTGCCAGCAGCTCCACCCCGAACCTCAGGGATTTGTGCGATCAGCCCCAGCATTTT. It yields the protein CASSSTPNLRDLCDQPQHF.

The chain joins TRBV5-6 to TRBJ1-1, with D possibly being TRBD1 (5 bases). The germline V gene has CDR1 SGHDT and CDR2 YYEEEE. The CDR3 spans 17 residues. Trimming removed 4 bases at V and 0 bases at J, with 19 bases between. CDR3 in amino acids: CASSRSVPGQMNTEAFF. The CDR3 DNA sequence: TGTGCCAGCAGCCGCAGCGTTCCAGGGCAAATGAACACTGAAGCTTTCTTT.

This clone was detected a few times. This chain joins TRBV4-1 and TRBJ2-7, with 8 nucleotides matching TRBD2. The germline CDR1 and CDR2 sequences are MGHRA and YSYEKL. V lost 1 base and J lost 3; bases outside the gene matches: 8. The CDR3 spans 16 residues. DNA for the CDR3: TGCGCCAGCAGCCAAGTAAGCGGGAGCGGGCTCTACGAGCAGTACTTC. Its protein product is CASSQVSGSGLYEQYF.

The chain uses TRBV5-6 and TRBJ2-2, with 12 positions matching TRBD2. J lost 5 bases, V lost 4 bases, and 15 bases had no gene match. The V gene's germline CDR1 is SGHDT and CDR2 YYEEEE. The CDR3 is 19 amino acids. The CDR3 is CASSGSGRRLAGVTGELFF. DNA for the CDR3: TGTGCCAGCAGCGGGTCGGGTAGGAGACTAGCGGGAGTAACCGGGGAGCTGTTTTTT. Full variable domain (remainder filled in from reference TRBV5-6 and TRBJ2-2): DAGVTQSPTHLIKTRGQQVTLRCSPKSGHDTVSWYQQALGQGPQFIFQYYEEEERQRGNFPDRFSGHQFPNYSSELNVNALLLGDSALYLCASSGSGRRLAGVTGELFFGEGSRLTVL.

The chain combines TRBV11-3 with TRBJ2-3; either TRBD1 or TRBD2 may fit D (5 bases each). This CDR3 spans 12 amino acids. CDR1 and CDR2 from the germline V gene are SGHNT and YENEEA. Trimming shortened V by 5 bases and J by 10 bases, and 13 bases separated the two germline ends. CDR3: CASSVALGAQYF. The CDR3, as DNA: TGTGCCAGCAGCGTTGCCTTGGGGGCGCAGTATTTT.

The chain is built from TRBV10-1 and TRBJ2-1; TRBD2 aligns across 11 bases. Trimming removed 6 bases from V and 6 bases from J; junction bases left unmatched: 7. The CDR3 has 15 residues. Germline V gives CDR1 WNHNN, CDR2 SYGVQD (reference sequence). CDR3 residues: CASRRLAGRLNEQFF. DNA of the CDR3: TGCGCCAGCAGAAGACTAGCGGGACGCCTCAATGAGCAGTTCTTC.

CDR3 loop: CSAPRAGELFF. The CDR3 coding sequence is TGCAGCGCACCCCGAGCGGGGGAGCTGTTTTTT. V and J are TRBV29-1 and TRBJ2-2; D gene uncertain. Deletions cut 7 bases from V and 8 bases from J, with 11 bases between. Germline assignment: CDR1 SQVTM and CDR2 ANQGSEA. This CDR3 is built from 11 residues.

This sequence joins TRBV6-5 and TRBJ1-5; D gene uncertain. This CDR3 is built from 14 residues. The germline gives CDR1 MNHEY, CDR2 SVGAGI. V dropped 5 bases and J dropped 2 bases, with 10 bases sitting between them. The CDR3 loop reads CASSPGSGNQPQHF. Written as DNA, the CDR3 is TGTGCCAGCAGTCCGGGATCAGGCAATCAGCCCCAGCATTTT.

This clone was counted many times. The CDR3 here is CASSSGTGKDSGANVLTF. In DNA form, the CDR3 reads TGTGCCAGCAGTTCCGGGACGGGAAAAGATTCTGGGGCCAACGTCCTGACTTTC. The V gene is TRBV25-1, the J gene TRBJ2-6, with D perhaps given as TRBD1 or TRBD2 (5 bases each). The CDR3 contains 18 residues. Germline-derived CDR1 and CDR2 are MGHDK and SYGVNS. Deletions cut 5 bases from V and 1 base from J, with 18 bases between.

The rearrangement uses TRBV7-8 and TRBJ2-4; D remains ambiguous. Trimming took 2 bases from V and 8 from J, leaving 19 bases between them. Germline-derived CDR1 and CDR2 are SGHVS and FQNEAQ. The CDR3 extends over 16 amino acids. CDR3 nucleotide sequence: TGTGCCAGCAGCTTATTATCCTTGGGCGGAAGGGACATTCAGTACTTC. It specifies CASSLLSLGGRDIQYF.

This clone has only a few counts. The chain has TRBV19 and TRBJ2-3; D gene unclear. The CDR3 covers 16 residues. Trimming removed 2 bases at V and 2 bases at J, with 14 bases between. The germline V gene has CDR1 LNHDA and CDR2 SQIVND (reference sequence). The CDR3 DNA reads TGTGCCAGTAGTATAACCGAATACCATGACACAGATACGCAGTATTTT. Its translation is CASSITEYHDTDTQYF.

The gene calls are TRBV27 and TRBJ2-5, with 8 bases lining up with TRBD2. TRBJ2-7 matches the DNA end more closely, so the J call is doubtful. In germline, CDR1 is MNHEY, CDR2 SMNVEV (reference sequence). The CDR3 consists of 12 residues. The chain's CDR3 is CASTGGGYEQYF. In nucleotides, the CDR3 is TGTGCCTCCACCGGGGGGGGCTACGAGCAGTACTTC.

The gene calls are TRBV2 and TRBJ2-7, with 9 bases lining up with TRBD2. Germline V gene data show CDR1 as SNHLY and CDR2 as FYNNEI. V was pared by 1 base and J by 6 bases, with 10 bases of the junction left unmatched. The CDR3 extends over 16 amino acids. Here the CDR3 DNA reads TGTGCCAGCAGTGAAGGGGGAGCTAGCGGGATCTCCGAGCAGTACTTC. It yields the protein CASSEGGASGISEQYF. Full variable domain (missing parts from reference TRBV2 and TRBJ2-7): EPEVTQTPSHQVTQMGQEVILRCVPISNHLYFYWYRQILGQKVEFLVSFYNNEISEKSEIFDDQFSVERPDGSNFTLKIRSTKLEDSAMYFCASSEGGASGISEQYFGPGTRLTVT.

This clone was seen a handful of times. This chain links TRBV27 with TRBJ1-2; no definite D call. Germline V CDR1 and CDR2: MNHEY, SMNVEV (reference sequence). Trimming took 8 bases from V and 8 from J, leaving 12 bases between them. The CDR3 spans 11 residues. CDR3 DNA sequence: TGTGCCAGCCGAGGAGGGTTAGGCTACACCTTC. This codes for CASRGGLGYTF.

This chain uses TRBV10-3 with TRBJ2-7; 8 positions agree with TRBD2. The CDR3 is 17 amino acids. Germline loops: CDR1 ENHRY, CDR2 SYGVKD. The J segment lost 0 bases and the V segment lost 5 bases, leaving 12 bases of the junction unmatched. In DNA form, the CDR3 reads TGTGCCATCAGTAGATATGGGACGAGCGGGAGCTCCTACGAGCAGTACTTC. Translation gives CAISRYGTSGSSYEQYF.

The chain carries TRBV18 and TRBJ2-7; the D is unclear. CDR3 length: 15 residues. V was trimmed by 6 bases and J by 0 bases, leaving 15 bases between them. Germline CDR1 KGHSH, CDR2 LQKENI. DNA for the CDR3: TGTGCCAGCTCCCCCGTTGGCCCGAGCTCCTACGAGCAGTACTTC. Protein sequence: CASSPVGPSSYEQYF.

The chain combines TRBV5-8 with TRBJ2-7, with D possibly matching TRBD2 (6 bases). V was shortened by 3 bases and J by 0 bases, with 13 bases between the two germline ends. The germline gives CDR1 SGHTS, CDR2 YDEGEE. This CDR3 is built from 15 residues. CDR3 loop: CASSSRDFSSYEQYF. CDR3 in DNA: TGTGCCAGCAGCTCCCGGGACTTTAGCTCCTACGAGCAGTACTTC.

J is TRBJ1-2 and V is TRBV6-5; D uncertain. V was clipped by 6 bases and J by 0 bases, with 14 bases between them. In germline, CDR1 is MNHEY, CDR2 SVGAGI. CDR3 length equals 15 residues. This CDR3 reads CASSPATRANYGYTF. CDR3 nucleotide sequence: TGTGCCAGCAGCCCCGCGACGAGAGCTAACTATGGCTACACCTTC.

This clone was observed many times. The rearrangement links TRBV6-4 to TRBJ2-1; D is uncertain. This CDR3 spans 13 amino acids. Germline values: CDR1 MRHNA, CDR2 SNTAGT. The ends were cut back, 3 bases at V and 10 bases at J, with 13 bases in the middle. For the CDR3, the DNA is TGTGCCAGCAGTGATTCAGACCAGGAGGAGCAGTTCTTC. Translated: CASSDSDQEEQFF.

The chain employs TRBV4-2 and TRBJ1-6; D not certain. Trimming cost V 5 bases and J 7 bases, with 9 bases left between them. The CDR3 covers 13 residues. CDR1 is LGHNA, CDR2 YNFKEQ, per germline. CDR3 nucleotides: TGTGCCAGCAGCTTGACGGGAAATTCACCCCTCCACTTT. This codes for CASSLTGNSPLHF.